The 17 T cell receptor beta chains reported below all come from one sample, sequenced in a study of blood T cell repertoires in COVID-19. The data were produced by immunoSEQ multiplex PCR, yet TCRdb's version contains in-frame clones alone and is incomplete. The sample contains 200,000 to 300,000 clones, roughly nine tenths of which appear only once. The specimen sequenced was peripheral blood. These receptors originate from a man in his sixties who had recovered from COVID-19.

The CDR3 spells CASSQDLTGGLNTEAFF. CDR3 coding DNA: TGTGCCAGCAGCCAGGACCTGACAGGGGGATTGAACACTGAAGCTTTCTTT. V usage is TRBV4-2 and J usage is TRBJ1-1, with TRBD1 matching 9 bases. Germline V gives CDR1 LGHNA, CDR2 YNFKEQ. This CDR3 is built from 17 residues. V shed 3 bases and J 0 bases; nucleotides not matched to a gene: 8.

The chain combines TRBV27 with TRBJ2-7; 7 bases line up with TRBD1. The ends lost 6 bases at V and 3 bases at J; junction bases unmatched: 5. This CDR3 comprises 13 residues. CDR1 and CDR2 from the germline V gene are MNHEY and SMNVEV (reference sequence). CDR3 loop: CASSLTGYYEQYF. DNA for the CDR3: TGTGCCAGCAGCCTGACAGGGTACTACGAGCAGTACTTC.

V and J are TRBV7-9 and TRBJ2-3; D possibly corresponds to TRBD1 (5 bases). The germline V gene has CDR1 SEHNR and CDR2 FQNEAQ (reference sequence). The V end was cut by 5 bases, the J end by 14 bases, with 29 bases between. This CDR3 is 16 amino acids long. This CDR3 is CASSRKDTLKGVTRYF. CDR3 coding DNA: TGTGCCAGCAGCCGAAAGGACACGCTGAAAGGCGTCACTCGGTATTTT. Variable domain in full (rest from reference TRBV7-9 and TRBJ2-3): DTGVSQNPRHKITKRGQNVTFRCDPISEHNRLYWYRQTLGQGPEFLTYFQNEAQLEKSRLLSDRFSAERPKGSFSTLEIQRTEQGDSAMYLCASSRKDTLKGVTRYFGPGTRLTVL.

In DNA form, the CDR3 reads TGTGCCAGCAGTGAATTGGGCAGGCCCTACGAGCAGTACTTC. Encoded protein: CASSELGRPYEQYF. The rearrangement uses TRBV6-1 and TRBJ2-7; no clear D. Trimming cost V 2 bases and J 2 bases, with 10 bases left between them. CDR3 length: 14 amino acids. The germline CDR1 and CDR2 sequences are MNHNS and SASEGT.

The chain employs TRBV30 and TRBJ2-1; 9 positions match TRBD2. The germline V gene has CDR1 GTSNPN and CDR2 SVGIG (reference sequence). With 5 bases clipped from V and 2 bases from J, the junction kept 4 bases outside the gene matches. The CDR3 consists of 14 residues. CDR3 DNA sequence: TGTGCCTGGGGTCGCGGGGGGGCCTACAATGAGCAGTTCTTC. Translating it yields CAWGRGGAYNEQFF.

The chain links TRBV9 to TRBJ1-1, with 9 bases identical to TRBD1. The CDR3 covers 15 residues. CDR1 SGDLS and CDR2 YYNGEE come from the germline V gene. V dropped 4 bases and J dropped 1; count of bases not matched to a gene: 5. This CDR3 reads CASSPGTGKNTEAFF. The CDR3 DNA reads as TGTGCCAGCAGCCCCGGGACAGGGAAGAACACTGAAGCTTTCTTT.

V is TRBV11-2 and J is TRBJ1-4; 7 nucleotides align to TRBD1. This CDR3 is 15 amino acids long. Per the germline V gene, CDR1 is SGHAT and CDR2 is FQNNGV. V trimming: 5 bases; J trimming: 5 bases; junction bases outside the gene matches: 8. The CDR3 bases are TGTGCCAGCAGCAGGGGACAGAGCCCCAATGAAAAACTGTTTTTT. Its translation: CASSRGQSPNEKLFF.

This clone was picked up a small number of times. V and J are TRBV6-1 and TRBJ2-3; maybe TRBD1 (5 bases). Germline CDR1 reads MNHNS; CDR2 reads SASEGT. V shed 0 bases and J shed 0 bases, with 10 bases lying between them. CDR3 length: 16 amino acids. This chain's CDR3 is CASSEATVSSTDTQYF. The CDR3 DNA sequence: TGTGCCAGCAGTGAAGCGACAGTTTCTAGCACAGATACGCAGTATTTT.

The count of this clone is one. This chain connects TRBV15 to TRBJ2-7; 8 bases agree with TRBD1. CDR3 length equals 15 residues. The junction had 3 bases not matched to a gene; V was cut back by 1 base and J by 1 base. From germline, CDR1 is LNHNV and CDR2 YYDKDF (reference sequence). CDR3 amino acids: CATSRGGTGSYEQYF. The CDR3, as DNA: TGTGCCACCAGCAGAGGGGGGACAGGATCCTACGAGCAGTACTTC.

This chain's CDR3 is CASRRGFNEQFF. For the CDR3, the DNA is TGTGCCAGTAGGAGGGGGTTCAATGAGCAGTTCTTC. V usage is TRBV19 and J usage is TRBJ2-1; tentative D call: TRBD1 (6 bases). The germline V gene encodes CDR1 LNHDA and CDR2 SQIVND (reference sequence). The ends were cut back, 6 bases at V and 6 bases at J, with 9 bases in the middle. The CDR3 totals 12 residues.

The chain recombines TRBV7-3 with TRBJ2-1; TRBD2 agrees at 11 bases. Germline trimming cut 2 bases from V and 4 bases from J; bases unmatched to any gene: 4. The germline gives CDR1 SGHTA, CDR2 FQGTGA. CDR3 size: 16 residues. CDR3 loop: CASSLLAGGHYNEQFF. The CDR3 DNA reads TGTGCCAGCAGCTTACTAGCGGGGGGACATTACAATGAGCAGTTCTTC.

The chain joins TRBV4-2 to TRBJ2-2; possibly TRBD2 for D (5 bases). The CDR3 loop spans 16 amino acids. V was pared by 0 bases and J by 5 bases, with 13 bases between. The germline gives CDR1 LGHNA, CDR2 YNFKEQ. Here the CDR3 DNA reads TGTGCCAGCAGCCAAGAAGGCGAGGGTGGTACCGGGGAGCTGTTTTTT. Amino acids: CASSQEGEGGTGELFF.

J is TRBJ2-7 and V is TRBV4-2; TRBD2 agrees at 12 bases. The CDR3 covers 18 residues. Germline CDR1 is LGHNA and CDR2 is YNFKEQ. J was trimmed by 0 bases and V by 0 bases; bases with no gene match: 6. In DNA form, the CDR3 reads TGTGCCAGCAGCCAAGAGCTAGCGGGGGGGGCAAGCTCCTACGAGCAGTACTTC. Protein sequence: CASSQELAGGASSYEQYF.

The J gene is TRBJ1-2, the V gene TRBV24-1; D is uncertain. Germline CDR1 is KGHDR and CDR2 is SFDVKD. V dropped 2 bases and J dropped 7 bases, with 10 bases sitting between them. The CDR3 sequence is 13 residues long. This CDR3 reads CATSDSDFSGYTF. In DNA, the CDR3 is TGTGCCACCAGTGATTCGGACTTTTCTGGCTACACCTTC.

V usage is TRBV19 and J usage is TRBJ1-1; D perhaps matches TRBD1 (5 bases). The CDR3 is 17 amino acids. Germline assignment: CDR1 LNHDA and CDR2 SQIVND (reference sequence). V was cut by 4 bases and J by 2 bases, with 20 bases left in between. CDR3 region: CASSTSSGGALNTEAFF. CDR3 in DNA: TGTGCCAGTAGTACTTCTTCGGGGGGTGCCCTTAACACTGAAGCTTTCTTT.

In its sample, this clone was seen a few times. The chain links TRBV5-1 to TRBJ1-2; D gene unclear. With 0 bases removed from V and 1 base from J, the gap between germline ends came to 10 bases. Germline V gene data show CDR1 as SGHRS and CDR2 as YFSETQ. CDR3 length: 15 residues. The CDR3 loop is CASSLVAAINYGYTF. CDR3 nucleotides: TGCGCCAGCAGCTTGGTTGCGGCTATTAACTATGGCTACACCTTC.

This chain joins TRBV6-5 and TRBJ1-1, with D unresolved. The V gene's germline CDR1 is MNHEY and CDR2 SVGAGI. V was pared by 6 bases and J by 3 bases, with 14 bases between. CDR3 size: 14 residues. The CDR3 DNA follows: TGTGCCAGCAGCCACCACCGGGGTCACACTGAAGCTTTCTTT. It codes for CASSHHRGHTEAFF.